This T cell receptor (beta chain) was retrieved from a study of T cells in tumors after PD-1 blockade. Study summary: During anti-PD-1 treatment, some patients continued daily vismodegib 150 mg.

This clone occurred once. J was trimmed by 4 bases and V by 6 bases; bases with no gene match: 11. Germline CDR1 and CDR2: MNHEY and SMNVEV (reference sequence). This CDR3 is built from 15 residues. Produced via immunoSEQ multiplex PCR; TCRdb's table is partial and in-frame only. This sample has about 59,000 clones, with around 77% found just once. Sequenced material: PBMCs, taken before anti-PD-1 treatment. This chain joins TRBV27 and TRBJ2-5; 7 nucleotides line up with TRBD1. The TCR originated in a human donor with basal cell carcinoma. CDR3 bases: TGTGCCAGCAGGAAGACAGGGCCACCTCCAGAGACCCAGTACTTC. This sequence encodes CASRKTGPPPETQYF.